This TCR beta chain was found in a study of PD-1 blockade in mismatch repair-deficient tumors. Study summary: Patients had 12 mismatch repair-deficient cancer types and were previously treated and progressing. Study-wide findings and caveats: Tumor-resident clones, often absent from pretreatment blood, expanded after pembrolizumab and then contracted.

There are 16 residues in the CDR3. From germline, CDR1 is SGHAT and CDR2 FQNNGV. V was trimmed by 5 bases and J by 4 bases, leaving 20 bases between them. Mismatch repair deficiency was confirmed in all patients, by PCR or immunohistochemistry. TCRs were sequenced from a few patients responding to pembrolizumab. For this clone: Antigen unknown.

The protocol was immunoSEQ multiplex PCR, while the TCRdb copy is restricted to in-frame clones and leaves out a portion. The data hold more than 50,000 clones, with 88% observed a single time. The sequence was obtained from an adult with mismatch repair-deficient cancer. V is TRBV11-2 and J is TRBJ1-1; D unresolved. Sequencing was performed on peripheral blood, taken 52 weeks after starting pembrolizumab. The CDR3: CASSPTGFLLVTEAFF. CDR3 DNA sequence: TGTGCCAGCAGCCCAACCGGGTTCCTGTTAGTCACTGAAGCTTTCTTT.